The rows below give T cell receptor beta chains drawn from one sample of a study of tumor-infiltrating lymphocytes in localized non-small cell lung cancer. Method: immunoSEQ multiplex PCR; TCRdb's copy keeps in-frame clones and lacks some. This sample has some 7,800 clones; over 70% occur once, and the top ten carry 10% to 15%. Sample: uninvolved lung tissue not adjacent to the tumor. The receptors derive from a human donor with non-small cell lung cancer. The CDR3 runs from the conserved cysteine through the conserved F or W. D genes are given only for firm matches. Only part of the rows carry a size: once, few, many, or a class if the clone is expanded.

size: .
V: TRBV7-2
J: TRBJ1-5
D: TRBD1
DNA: TGTGCCAGCAGCTTTTTCCGGGACAGAGATCAGCCCCAGCATTTT
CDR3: CASSFFRDRDQPQHF

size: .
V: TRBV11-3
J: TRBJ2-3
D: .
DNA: TGTGCCAGCAGCTTAGGACAGCCCACAGATACGCAGTATTTT
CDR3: CASSLGQPTDTQYF

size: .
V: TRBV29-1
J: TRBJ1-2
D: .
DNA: TGCAGCGTTGAAGTCGAGGGGGTAGGCTACACCTTC
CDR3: CSVEVEGVGYTF

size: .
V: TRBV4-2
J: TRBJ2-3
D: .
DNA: TGTGCCAGCAGCCAAGGTTCCGGCGGGGCTCTGGCAGATACGCAGTATTTT
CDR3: CASSQGSGGALADTQYF

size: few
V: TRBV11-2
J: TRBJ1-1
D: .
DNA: TGTGCCAGCAGCTTAGGAAGGGTCGCGAACACTGAAGCTTTCTTT
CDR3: CASSLGRVANTEAFF

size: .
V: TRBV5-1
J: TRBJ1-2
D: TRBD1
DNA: TGCGCCAGCAGCGCGGGACAGGGGGCTACGGGCTACACCTTC
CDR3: CASSAGQGATGYTF

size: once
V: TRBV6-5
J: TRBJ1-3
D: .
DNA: TGTGCCAGCAGTTACGCTCACGCCTCTGGAAACACCATATATTTT
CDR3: CASSYAHASGNTIYF

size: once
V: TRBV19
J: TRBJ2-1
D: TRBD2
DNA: TGTGCCAGTAGTATATCCCTAGCGGGAGCTCGCAATGAGCAGTTCTTC
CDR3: CASSISLAGARNEQFF

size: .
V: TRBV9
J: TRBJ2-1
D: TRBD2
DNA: TGTGCCAGCAGTAGCGGGGCAGAGTTCTACAATGAGCAGTTCTTC
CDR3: CASSSGAEFYNEQFF

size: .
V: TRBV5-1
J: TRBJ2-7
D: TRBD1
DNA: TGCGCCAGCAGACCCGGACAGGGGTATTACGAGCAGTACTTC
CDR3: CASRPGQGYYEQYF

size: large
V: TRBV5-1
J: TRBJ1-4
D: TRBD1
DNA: TGCGCCAGCAGCTTGGAGAACAGGGGAGAAAAACTGTTTTTT
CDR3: CASSLENRGEKLFF

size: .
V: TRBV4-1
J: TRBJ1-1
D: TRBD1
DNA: TGCGCCAGCAGCGACCTTACAGGGGGCCCGGTTGATGCTGAAGCTTTCTTT
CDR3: CASSDLTGGPVDAEAFF

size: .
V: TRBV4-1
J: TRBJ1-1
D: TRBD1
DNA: TGCGCCAGCAGCCAATGGGACAGGGGCCTGGTTGAAGCTTTCTTT
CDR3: CASSQWDRGLVEAFF

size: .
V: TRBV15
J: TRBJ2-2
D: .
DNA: TGTGCCACCAGCAGTGGTCCTTACACCGGGGAGCTGTTTTTT
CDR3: CATSSGPYTGELFF

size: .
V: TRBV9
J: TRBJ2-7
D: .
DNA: TGTGCCAGCAGCGAAGACGGGTCACAAGAGGACGAGCAGTACTTT
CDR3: CASSEDGSQEDEQYF

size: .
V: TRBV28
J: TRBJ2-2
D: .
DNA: TGTGCCAGCAGTTTGAGGGGTGAAACCGGGGAGCTGTTTTTT
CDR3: CASSLRGETGELFF

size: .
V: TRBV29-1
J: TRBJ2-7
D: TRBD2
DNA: TGCAGCGTTGTAGGGACTACCTCCTACGAGCAGTACTTC
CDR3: CSVVGTTSYEQYF

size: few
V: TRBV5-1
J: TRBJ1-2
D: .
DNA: TGCGCCAGCAGCATGCGGGGGGGGGTCGGCTCTGGCTACACCTTC
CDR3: CASSMRGGVGSGYTF

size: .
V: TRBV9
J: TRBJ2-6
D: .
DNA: TGTGCCAGCAGCGTAGATGTTAGCTCTGGGGCCAACGTCCTGACTTTC
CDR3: CASSVDVSSGANVLTF

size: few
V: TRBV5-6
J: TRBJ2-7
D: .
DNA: TGTGCCAGCAGCTTATCGACAAAGGGCTGGGACGAGCAGTACTTC
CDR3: CASSLSTKGWDEQYF

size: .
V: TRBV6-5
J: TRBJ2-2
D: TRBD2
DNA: TGTGCCAGCAGTTCCGGGACTAGCGGGAGGGCGGAGCTGTTTTTT
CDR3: CASSSGTSGRAELFF

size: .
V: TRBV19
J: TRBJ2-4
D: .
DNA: TGTGCCAGTAGTCCCCAGGGGGCCAAAAACATTCAGTACTTC
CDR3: CASSPQGAKNIQYF

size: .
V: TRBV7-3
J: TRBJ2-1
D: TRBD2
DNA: TGTGCCAGCAGCGGGCGGGGACTAGCGGGACTTTACAATGAGCAGTTCTTC
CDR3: CASSGRGLAGLYNEQFF

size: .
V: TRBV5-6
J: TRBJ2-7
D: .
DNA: TGTGCCAGCAGCTATGGCAGGGACTACGAGCAGTACTTC
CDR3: CASSYGRDYEQYF

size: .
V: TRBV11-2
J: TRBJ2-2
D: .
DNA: TGTGCCAGCAGCCCCGTTGGACGGGACACCGGGGAGCTGTTTTTT
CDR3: CASSPVGRDTGELFF

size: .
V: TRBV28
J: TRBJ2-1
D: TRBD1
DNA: TGTGCCAGCAGCCAGACCGGGACAGCATACAATGAGCAGTTCTTC
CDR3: CASSQTGTAYNEQFF

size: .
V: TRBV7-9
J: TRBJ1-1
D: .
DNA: TGTGCCAGCAGCCCTGCACGGGGGGCGAACACTGAAGCTTTCTTT
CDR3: CASSPARGANTEAFF

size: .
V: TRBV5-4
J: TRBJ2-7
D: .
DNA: TGTGCCAGCAGCCCGAAAGGATCAAACGAGCAGTACTTC
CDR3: CASSPKGSNEQYF

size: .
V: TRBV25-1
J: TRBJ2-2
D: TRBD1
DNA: TGTGCCAGCACCCCCCCGGGGACAGGCACCGGGGAGCTGTTTTTT
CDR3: CASTPPGTGTGELFF

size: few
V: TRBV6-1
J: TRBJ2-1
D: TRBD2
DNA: TGTGCCAGCAGTGACTTCGCTAGCGGCACGGGAAATGAGCAGTTCTTC
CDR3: CASSDFASGTGNEQFF

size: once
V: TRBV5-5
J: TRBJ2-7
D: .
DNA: TGTGCCAGCACCCTGGCGCTCGTTAGATCGGGCTCCTACGAGCAGTACTTC
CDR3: CASTLALVRSGSYEQYF

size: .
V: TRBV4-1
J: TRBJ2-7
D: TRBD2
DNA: TGCGCCAGCAGCCAAGAGGCTAGCGGCGAGCAGTACTTC
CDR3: CASSQEASGEQYF

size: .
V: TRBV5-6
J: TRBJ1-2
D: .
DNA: TGTGCCAGCAGCTTGGGCGCAGGCTATGGCTACACCTTC
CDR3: CASSLGAGYGYTF

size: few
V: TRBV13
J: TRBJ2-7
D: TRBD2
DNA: TGTGCCAGCAGGCAAGGACTAGCGGGAGGCGAGCAGTACTTC
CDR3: CASRQGLAGGEQYF

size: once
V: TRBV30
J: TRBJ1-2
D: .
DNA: TGTGCCTGGAGCTGGGAATATGGCTACACCTTC
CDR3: CAWSWEYGYTF

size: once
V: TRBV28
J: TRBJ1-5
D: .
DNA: TGTGCCAGCAGTTTCTCCCGGGGACTGAATCAGCCCCAGCATTTT
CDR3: CASSFSRGLNQPQHF

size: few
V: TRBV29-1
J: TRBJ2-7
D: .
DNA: TGCAGCGTTGAAGCGAACTACCGAGAGCAGTACTTC
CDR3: CSVEANYREQYF

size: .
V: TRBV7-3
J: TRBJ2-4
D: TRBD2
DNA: TGTGCCAGCAGCTTAGTACCTAGCGGGAGTGGAACCAAAAACATTCAGTACTTC
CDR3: CASSLVPSGSGTKNIQYF

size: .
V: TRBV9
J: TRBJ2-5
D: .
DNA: TGTGCCAGCAGCGTCGGGGGGCCGGAGACCCAGTACTTC
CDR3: CASSVGGPETQYF

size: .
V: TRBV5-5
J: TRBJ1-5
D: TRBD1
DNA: TGTGCCAGCACCCCGGCAGGGGGCTATCAGCCCCAGCATTTT
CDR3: CASTPAGGYQPQHF

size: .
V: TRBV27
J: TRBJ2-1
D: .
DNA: TGTGCCAGCAGTTTTGGGGGAGGCTCCTACAATGAGCAGTTCTTC
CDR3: CASSFGGGSYNEQFF

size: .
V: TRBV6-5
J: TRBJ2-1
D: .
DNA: TGTGCCAGCAATTCCCGACAGGGACTTGAGCAGTTCTTC
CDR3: CASNSRQGLEQFF

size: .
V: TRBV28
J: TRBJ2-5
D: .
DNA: TGTGCCAGCAGTTCGGGACCTATGAAGACCCAGTACTTC
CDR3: CASSSGPMKTQYF

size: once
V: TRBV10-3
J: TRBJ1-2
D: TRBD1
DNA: TGTGCCATCAGTGAAACAGGGGGTAACTATGGCTACACCTTC
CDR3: CAISETGGNYGYTF

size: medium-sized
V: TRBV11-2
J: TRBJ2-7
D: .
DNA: TGTGCCAGCCGCCCCCCGGGGGACTTTTACGAGCAGTACTTC
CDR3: CASRPPGDFYEQYF

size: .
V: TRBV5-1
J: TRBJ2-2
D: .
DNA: TGCGCCAGCAGGGCCACAGGGCAATCCGGGGAGCTGTTTTTT
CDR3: CASRATGQSGELFF

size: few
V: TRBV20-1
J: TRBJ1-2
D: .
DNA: TGCAGTGCTAGTTCGGGGTATGGCTACACCTTC
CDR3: CSASSGYGYTF

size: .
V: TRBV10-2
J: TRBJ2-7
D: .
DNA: TGCGCCAGCAGTGCGGCAGGGGCCATCTACGAGCAGTACTTC
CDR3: CASSAAGAIYEQYF

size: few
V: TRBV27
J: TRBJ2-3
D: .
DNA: TGTGCCAGCAGTTTAAGGGGCACAGATACGCAGTATTTT
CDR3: CASSLRGTDTQYF

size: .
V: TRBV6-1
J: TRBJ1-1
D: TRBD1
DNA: TGTGCCAGCAGGGGTCAGGGGGCGGGGACTGAAGCTTTCTTT
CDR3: CASRGQGAGTEAFF

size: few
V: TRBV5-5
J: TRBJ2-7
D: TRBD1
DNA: TGTGCCAGCAGCTTGGCAGGGGCAGGGGGAATTGAGCAGTACTTC
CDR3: CASSLAGAGGIEQYF

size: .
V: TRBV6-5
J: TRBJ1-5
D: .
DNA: TGTGCCAGCAGCCCTCCCGGCAATCAGCCCCAGCATTTT
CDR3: CASSPPGNQPQHF

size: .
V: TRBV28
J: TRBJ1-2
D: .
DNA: TGTGCCAGCAGTTTAGGGGGTACAGGGTTGTCCTATGGCTACACCTTC
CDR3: CASSLGGTGLSYGYTF

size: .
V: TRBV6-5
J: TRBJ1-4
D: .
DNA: TGTGCCAGCAGTTACGTGGGGAATGAAAAACTGTTTTTT
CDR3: CASSYVGNEKLFF

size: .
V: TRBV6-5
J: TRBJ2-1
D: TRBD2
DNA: TGTGCCAGCAGTAAAAGCGGGAGGAATGAGCAGTTCTTC
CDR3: CASSKSGRNEQFF

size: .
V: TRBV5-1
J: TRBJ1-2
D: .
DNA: TGCGCCAGCAGCTTGGAGAGCCCTAACTATGGCTACACCTTC
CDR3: CASSLESPNYGYTF

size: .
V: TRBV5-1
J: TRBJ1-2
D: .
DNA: TGCGCCAGCAGCTTGGATGTCGGCTATGGCTACACCTTC
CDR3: CASSLDVGYGYTF

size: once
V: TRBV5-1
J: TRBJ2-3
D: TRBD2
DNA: TGCGCCAGCAGCGTAAGCGGGAGTAGCGCAGATACGCAGTATTTT
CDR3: CASSVSGSSADTQYF

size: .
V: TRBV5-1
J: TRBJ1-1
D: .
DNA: TGCGCCAGCAGCCCTGGGATGGACACTGAAGCTTTCTTT
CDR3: CASSPGMDTEAFF

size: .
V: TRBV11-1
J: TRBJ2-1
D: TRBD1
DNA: TGTGCCAGCAGCGCCCACAGGGGGAGCTACAATGAGCAGTTCTTC
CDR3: CASSAHRGSYNEQFF